This T cell receptor beta chain came from a study of blood T cell repertoires in COVID-19. Study background: Sample material is recorded as cDNA or gDNA derived from T cells, B-cell-depleted T cells, or PBMCs.

This CDR3 region has 17 residues. With 6 bases clipped from V and 10 bases from J, the junction kept 17 bases outside the gene matches. Germline V gene data show CDR1 as MNHEY and CDR2 as SMNVEV (reference sequence). Only in-frame clones appear in the TCRdb table, and some are missing; sequencing was by immunoSEQ multiplex PCR. The table includes about 210,000 clones, 80% detected once. The V call is TRBV27, the J call TRBJ1-6; 8 nucleotides line up with TRBD1. The sequenced sample was peripheral blood. This clonotype originated in a human donor in a cohort sampled during active COVID-19. CDR3 DNA sequence: TGTGCCAGCAGCCCATTTGCTGGACAGGGTAACAAGTCACCCCTCCACTTT. Translation: CASSPFAGQGNKSPLHF.